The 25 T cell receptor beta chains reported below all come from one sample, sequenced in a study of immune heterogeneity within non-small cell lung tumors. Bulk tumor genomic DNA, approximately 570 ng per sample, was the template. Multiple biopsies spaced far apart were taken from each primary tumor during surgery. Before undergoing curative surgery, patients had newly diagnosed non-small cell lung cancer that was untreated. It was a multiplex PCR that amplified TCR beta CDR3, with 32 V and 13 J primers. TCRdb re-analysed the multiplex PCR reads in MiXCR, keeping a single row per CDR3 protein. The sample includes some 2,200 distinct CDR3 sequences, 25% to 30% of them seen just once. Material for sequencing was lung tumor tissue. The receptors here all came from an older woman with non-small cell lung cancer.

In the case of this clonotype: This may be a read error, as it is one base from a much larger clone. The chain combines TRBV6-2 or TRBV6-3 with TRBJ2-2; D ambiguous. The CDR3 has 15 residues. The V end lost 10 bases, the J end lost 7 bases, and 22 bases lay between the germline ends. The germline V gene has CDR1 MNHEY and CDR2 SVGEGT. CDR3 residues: CANTASREWVGELFF. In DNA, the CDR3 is TGTGCCAACACTGCGAGTAGGGAATGGGTCGGGGAGCTGTTTTTT.

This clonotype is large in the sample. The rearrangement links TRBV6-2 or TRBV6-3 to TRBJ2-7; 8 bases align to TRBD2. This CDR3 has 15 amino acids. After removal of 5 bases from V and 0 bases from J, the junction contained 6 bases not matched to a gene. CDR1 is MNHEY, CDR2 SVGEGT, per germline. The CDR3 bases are TGTGCCAGCAGTCGCCGGACTAGCAGCTCCTACGAGCAGTACTTC. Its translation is CASSRRTSSSYEQYF.

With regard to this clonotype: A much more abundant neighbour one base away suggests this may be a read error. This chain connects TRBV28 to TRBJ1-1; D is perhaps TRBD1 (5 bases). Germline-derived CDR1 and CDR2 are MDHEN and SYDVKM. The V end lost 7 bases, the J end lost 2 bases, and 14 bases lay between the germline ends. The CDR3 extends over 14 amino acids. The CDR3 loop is CASIVGGGNTEAFF. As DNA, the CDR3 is TGTGCCAGCATCGTGGGCGGGGGAAACACTGAAGCTTTCTTT.

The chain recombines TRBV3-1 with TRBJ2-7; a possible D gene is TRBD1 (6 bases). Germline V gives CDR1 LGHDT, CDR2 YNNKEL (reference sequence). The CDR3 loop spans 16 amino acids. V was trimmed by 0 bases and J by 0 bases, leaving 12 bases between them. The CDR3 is CASSQDSGTRSYEQYF. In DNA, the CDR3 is TGTGCCAGCAGCCAAGACTCCGGGACACGCTCCTACGAGCAGTACTTC.

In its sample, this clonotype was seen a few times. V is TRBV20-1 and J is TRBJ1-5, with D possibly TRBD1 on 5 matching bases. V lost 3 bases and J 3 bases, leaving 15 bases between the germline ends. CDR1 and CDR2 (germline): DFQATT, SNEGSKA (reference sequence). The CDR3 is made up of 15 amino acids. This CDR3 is CSARVGRGDNQPQHF. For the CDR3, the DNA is TGCAGTGCTAGGGTGGGGAGAGGGGACAATCAGCCCCAGCATTTT.

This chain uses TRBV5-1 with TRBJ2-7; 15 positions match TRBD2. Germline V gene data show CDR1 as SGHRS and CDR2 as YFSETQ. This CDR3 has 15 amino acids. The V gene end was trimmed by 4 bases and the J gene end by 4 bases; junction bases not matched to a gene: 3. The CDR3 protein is CASSAGTSGRYEQYF. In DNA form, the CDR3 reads TGCGCCAGCAGCGCCGGGACTAGCGGGAGGTACGAGCAGTACTTC. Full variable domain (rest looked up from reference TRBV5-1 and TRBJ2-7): KAGVTQTPRYLIKTRGQQVTLSCSPISGHRSVSWYQQTPGQGLQFLFEYFSETQRNKGNFPGRFSGRQFSNSRSEMNVSTLELGDSALYLCASSAGTSGRYEQYFGPGTRLTVT.

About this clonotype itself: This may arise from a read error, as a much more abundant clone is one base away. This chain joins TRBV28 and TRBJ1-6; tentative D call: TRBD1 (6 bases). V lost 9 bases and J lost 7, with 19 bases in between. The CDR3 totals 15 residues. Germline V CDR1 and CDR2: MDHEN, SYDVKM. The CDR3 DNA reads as TGTGCCAGGAGCACCGGGGACATTAAAAATTCACCCCTCCACTTT. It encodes CARSTGDIKNSPLHF.

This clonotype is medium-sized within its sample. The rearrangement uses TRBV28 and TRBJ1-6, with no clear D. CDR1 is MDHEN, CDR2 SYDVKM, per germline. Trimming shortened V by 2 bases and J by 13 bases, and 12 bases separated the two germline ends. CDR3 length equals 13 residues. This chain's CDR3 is CASSLITTGPLHF. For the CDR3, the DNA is TGTGCCAGCAGTTTAATCACAACGGGTCCCCTCCACTTT.

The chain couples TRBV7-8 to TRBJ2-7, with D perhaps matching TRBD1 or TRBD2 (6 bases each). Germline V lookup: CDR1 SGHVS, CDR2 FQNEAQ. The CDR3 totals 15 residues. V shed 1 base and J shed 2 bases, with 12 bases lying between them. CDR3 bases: TGTGCCAGCAGCTTAGTAGGGGGGCCGACCTACGAGCAGTACTTC. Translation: CASSLVGGPTYEQYF.

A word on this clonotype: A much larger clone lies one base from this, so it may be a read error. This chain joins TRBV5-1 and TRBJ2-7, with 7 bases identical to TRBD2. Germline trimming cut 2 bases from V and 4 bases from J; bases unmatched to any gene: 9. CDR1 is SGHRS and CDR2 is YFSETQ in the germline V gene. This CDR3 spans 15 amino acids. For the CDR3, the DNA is TGCGCCAGCAGCTTTGAGGGCGGGAGTGGATACGAGCAGTACTTC. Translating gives CASSFEGGSGYEQYF.

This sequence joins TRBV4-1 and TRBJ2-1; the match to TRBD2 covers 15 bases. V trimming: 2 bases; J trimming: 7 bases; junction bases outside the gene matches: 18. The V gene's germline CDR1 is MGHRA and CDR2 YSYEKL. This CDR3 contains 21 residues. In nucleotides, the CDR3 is TGCGCCAGCAGCCAACTACCGGGACTAGCGGGAGGCAATGAAAAACGGAATGAGCAGTTCTTC. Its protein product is CASSQLPGLAGGNEKRNEQFF.

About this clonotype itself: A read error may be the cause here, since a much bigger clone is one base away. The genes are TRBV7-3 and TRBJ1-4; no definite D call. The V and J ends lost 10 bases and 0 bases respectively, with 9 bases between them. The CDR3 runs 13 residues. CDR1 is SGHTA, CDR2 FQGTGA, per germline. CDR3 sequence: CANSRATNEKLFF. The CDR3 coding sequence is TGTGCCAACAGTAGAGCAACTAATGAAAAACTGTTTTTT.

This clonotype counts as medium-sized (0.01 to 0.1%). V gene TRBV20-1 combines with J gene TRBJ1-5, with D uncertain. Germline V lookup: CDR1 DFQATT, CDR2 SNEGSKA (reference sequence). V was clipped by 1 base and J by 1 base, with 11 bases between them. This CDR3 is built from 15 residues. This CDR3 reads CSARGVVSSNQPQHF. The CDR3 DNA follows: TGCAGTGCTAGAGGGGTCGTAAGCAGCAATCAGCCCCAGCATTTT.

In nucleotides, the CDR3 is TGTGCCAGCAGTAGCAATAGCGGGAGGCCCCACAATGAGCAGTTCTTC. This encodes CASSSNSGRPHNEQFF. V and J are TRBV6-1 and TRBJ2-1; the match to TRBD2 covers 10 bases. CDR3 size: 16 residues. Germline-derived CDR1 and CDR2 are MNHNS and SASEGT. V gave up 5 bases and J gave up 5 bases; unmatched junction bases: 9.

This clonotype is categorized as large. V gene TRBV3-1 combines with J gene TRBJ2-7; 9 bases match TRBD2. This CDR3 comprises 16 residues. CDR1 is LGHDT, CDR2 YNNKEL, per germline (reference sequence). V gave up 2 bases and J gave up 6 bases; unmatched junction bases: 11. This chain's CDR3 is CASSQKRAGGPSEQYF. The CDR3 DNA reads TGTGCCAGCAGCCAAAAAAGGGCGGGAGGGCCTTCCGAGCAGTACTTC.

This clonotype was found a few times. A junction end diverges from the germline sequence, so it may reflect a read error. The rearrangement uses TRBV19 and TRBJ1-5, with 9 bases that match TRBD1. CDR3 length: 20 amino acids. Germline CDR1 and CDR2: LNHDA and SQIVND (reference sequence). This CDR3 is CVSSIRTFAGQGGGNQPQHF. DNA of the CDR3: TGTGTCAGTAGTATAAGGACTTTTGCGGGACAGGGCGGGGGCAATCAGCCCCAGCATTTT.

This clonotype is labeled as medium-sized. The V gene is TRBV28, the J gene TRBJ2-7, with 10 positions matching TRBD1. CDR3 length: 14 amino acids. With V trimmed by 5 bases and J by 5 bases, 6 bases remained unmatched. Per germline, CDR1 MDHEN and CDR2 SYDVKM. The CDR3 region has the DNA TGTGCCAGCAGTCTCCTGACAGGGGGCCACGAGCAGTACTTC. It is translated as CASSLLTGGHEQYF.

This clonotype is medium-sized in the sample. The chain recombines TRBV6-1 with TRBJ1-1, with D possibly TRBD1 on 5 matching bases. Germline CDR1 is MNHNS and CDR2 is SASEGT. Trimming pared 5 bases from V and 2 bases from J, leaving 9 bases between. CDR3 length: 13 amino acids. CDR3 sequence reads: CASSRDVNTEAFF. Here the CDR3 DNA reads TGTGCCAGCAGTCGGGACGTAAACACTGAAGCTTTCTTT.

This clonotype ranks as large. CDR3 DNA sequence: TGTGCCAGCAGCTTTCAAGCTCGAGGGCCGCGCGAGCAGTACTTC. Its translation is CASSFQARGPREQYF. This chain joins TRBV7-9 and TRBJ2-7; tentative D call: TRBD2 (5 bases). The CDR3 sequence is 15 residues long. Germline values: CDR1 SEHNR, CDR2 FQNEAQ (reference sequence). Trimming shortened V by 3 bases and J by 6 bases, and 18 bases separated the two germline ends.

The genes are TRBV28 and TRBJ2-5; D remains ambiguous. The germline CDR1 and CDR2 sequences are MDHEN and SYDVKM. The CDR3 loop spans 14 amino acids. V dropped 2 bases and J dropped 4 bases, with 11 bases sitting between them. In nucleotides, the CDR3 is TGTGCCAGCAGTTTAGGGAAGTTGGGAGAGACCCAGTACTTC. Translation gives CASSLGKLGETQYF.

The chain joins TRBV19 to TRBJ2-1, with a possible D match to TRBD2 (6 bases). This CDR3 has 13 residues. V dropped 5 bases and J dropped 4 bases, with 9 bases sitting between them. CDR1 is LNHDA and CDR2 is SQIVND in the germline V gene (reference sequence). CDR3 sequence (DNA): TGTGCCAGTAGTCCGGGACTTTACAATGAGCAGTTCTTC. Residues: CASSPGLYNEQFF.

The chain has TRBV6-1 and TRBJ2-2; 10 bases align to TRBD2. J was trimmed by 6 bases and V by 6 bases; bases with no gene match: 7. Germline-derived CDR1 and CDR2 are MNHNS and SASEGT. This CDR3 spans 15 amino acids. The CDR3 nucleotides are TGTGCCAGCAGACCGAGCGGGAGGGCCGCCGGGGAGCTGTTTTTT. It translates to CASRPSGRAAGELFF.

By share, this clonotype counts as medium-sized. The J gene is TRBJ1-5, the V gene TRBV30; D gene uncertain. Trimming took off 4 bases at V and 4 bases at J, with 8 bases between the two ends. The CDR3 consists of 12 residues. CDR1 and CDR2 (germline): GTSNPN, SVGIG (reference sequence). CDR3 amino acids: CAWIGPNQPQHF. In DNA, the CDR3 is TGTGCCTGGATTGGGCCAAATCAGCCCCAGCATTTT.

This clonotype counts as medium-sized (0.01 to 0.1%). This chain's CDR3 is CASRIDRGQPQHF. In DNA form, the CDR3 reads TGTGCCAGCAGGATCGACAGGGGCCAGCCCCAGCATTTT. The rearrangement joins TRBV12-3 or TRBV12-4 to TRBJ1-5; 8 bases are a match to TRBD1. This CDR3 is 13 amino acids long. Trimming cost V 6 bases and J 7 bases; bases outside gene matches: 5.

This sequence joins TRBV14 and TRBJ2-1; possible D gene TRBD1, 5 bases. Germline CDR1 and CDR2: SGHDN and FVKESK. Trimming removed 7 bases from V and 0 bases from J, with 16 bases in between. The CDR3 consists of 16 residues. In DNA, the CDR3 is TGTGCCAGCATTCGGTCCGACAGTATCTCCTACAATGAGCAGTTCTTC. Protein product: CASIRSDSISYNEQFF.